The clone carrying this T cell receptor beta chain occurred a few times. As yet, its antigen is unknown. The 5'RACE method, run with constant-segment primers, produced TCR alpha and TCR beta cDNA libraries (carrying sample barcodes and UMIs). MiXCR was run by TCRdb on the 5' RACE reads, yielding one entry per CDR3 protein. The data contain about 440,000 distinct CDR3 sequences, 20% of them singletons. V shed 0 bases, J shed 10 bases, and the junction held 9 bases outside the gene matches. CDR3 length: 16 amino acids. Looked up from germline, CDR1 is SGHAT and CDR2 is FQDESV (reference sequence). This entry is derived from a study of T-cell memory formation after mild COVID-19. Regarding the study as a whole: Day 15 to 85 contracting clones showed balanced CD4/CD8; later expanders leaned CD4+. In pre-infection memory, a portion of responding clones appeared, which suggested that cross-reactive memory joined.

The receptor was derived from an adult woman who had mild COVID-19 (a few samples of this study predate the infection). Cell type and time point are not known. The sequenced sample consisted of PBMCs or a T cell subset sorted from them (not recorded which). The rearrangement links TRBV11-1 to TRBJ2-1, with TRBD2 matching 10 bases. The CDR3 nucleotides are TGTGCCAGCAGCTTAGCGGCCAGCGGGAGGGCCTTAGAGCAGTTCTTC. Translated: CASSLAASGRALEQFF.